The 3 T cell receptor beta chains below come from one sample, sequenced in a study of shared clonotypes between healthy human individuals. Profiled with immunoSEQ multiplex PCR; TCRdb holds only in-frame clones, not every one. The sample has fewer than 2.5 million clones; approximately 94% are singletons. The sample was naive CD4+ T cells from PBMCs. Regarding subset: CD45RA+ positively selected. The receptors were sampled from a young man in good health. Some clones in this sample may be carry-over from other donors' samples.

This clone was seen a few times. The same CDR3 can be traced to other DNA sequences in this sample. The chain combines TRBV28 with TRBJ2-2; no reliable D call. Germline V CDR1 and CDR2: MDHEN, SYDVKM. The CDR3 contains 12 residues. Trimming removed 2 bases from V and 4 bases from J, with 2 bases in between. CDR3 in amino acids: CASSLSTGELFF. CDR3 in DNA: TGTGCCAGCAGTTTAAGCACCGGGGAGCTGTTTTTT. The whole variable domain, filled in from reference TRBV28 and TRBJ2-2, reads DVKVTQSSRYLVKRTGEKVFLECVQDMDHENMFWYRQDPGLGLRLIYFSYDVKMKEKGDIPEGYSVSREKKERFSLILESASTNQTSMYLCASSLSTGELFFGEGSRLTVL.

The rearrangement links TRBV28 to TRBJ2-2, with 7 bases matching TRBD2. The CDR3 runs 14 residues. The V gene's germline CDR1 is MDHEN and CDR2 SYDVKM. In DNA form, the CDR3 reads TGTGCGGGGGAGGGGCGCGGGAACACCGGGGAGCTGTTTTTT. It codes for CAGEGRGNTGELFF.

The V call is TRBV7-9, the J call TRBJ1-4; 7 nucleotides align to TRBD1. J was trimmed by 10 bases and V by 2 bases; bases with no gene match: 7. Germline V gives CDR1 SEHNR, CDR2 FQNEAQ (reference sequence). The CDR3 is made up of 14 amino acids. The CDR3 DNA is TGTGCCAGCAGCTTAACCACGGGACAGACAAAACTGTTTTTT. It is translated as CASSLTTGQTKLFF.